The entry that follows covers one TCR beta chain sequence. Antigen: not known. This sample is part of a study of cytomegalovirus exposure and HLA in healthy donors. Study-wide findings and caveats: TCR clusters originating in the first cohort tended to co-occur in the 110 or so validation repertoires, according to a later analysis. The authors enumerated over 150 TCR beta chains as linked to cytomegalovirus. Testing in vitro showed a few CMV-associated chains specific for CMV antigens.

The CDR3 sequence is 19 residues long. V was shortened by 2 bases and J by 1 base, with 22 bases between the two germline ends. Germline V gene lookup returns CDR1 SGHDT and CDR2 YYEEEE. Produced via immunoSEQ multiplex PCR; TCRdb's table is partial and in-frame only. The table shows about 270,000 clones, with approximately 83% occurring only once. What was sequenced was PBMCs. The V and J genes are TRBV5-6 and TRBJ1-5, with D uncertain. This TCR was recovered from a woman aged 18-35 years in good health and CMV-seronegative. In nucleotides, the CDR3 is TGTGCCAGCAGCTTATCTTCGGGATATAGCAAAGGGAGCAATCAGCCCCAGCATTTT. It specifies CASSLSSGYSKGSNQPQHF. Based on the CDR3 plus reference TRBV5-6 and TRBJ1-5, the full variable domain is DAGVTQSPTHLIKTRGQQVTLRCSPKSGHDTVSWYQQALGQGPQFIFQYYEEEERQRGNFPDRFSGHQFPNYSSELNVNALLLGDSALYLCASSLSSGYSKGSNQPQHFGDGTRLSIL.